The TCR beta chain described here comes from a study of cytomegalovirus exposure and HLA in healthy donors. This CDR3 region has 15 residues. Germline CDR1 SGHTA, CDR2 FQGNSA. Trimming cost V 1 base and J 0 bases, with 9 bases left between them. Among the donors, all were healthy bone marrow donors. In the PCR, 60 Vbeta and 13 Jbeta primers were used. Clones were sequenced by immunoSEQ multiplex PCR, and TCRdb holds only the in-frame ones, with some missing. The sample has about 150,000 clones, around 75% seen once. The TCR sequence derives from a woman aged 25-40 years in good health and CMV-seronegative. Sequencing input: PBMCs. The chain combines TRBV7-2 with TRBJ1-1; D unresolved. CDR3 coding DNA: TGTGCCAGCAGCTTAGGGTCCTACCTGAACACTGAAGCTTTCTTT. This sequence encodes CASSLGSYLNTEAFF.